This T cell receptor beta chain derives from a study of sequential checkpoint blockade in melanoma. About the study: First-line arms were nivolumab then ipilimumab, or the reverse, randomized 1:1. Maintenance nivolumab came after either treatment sequence.

Treatment denoted: randomized to nivolumab then ipilimumab (arm A) or the reverse (arm B). No patient had prior DNA-damaging chemotherapy. Sorted cells were live CD3+CD8+, lacking CD19 and CD56, from PBMCs. Only in-frame clones appear in the TCRdb table, and some are missing; sequencing was by immunoSEQ multiplex PCR. The sample records about 21,000 clones, 80% to 90% being singletons. J was trimmed by 5 bases and V by 3 bases; bases with no gene match: 2. CDR1 and CDR2 (germline): SGDLS, YYNGEE. The CDR3 is 15 residues long. This receptor was identified in a human donor with melanoma. The chain combines TRBV9 with TRBJ2-2, with 12 nucleotides matching TRBD2. The starting material was CD8+ T cells sorted from blood (inferred from file names), obtained from a patient given nivolumab and ipilimumab in sequence. The CDR3 region has the DNA TGTGCCAGCAGCGGAACTAGCGGGGGGACCGGGGAGCTGTTTTTT. Translated: CASSGTSGGTGELFF.